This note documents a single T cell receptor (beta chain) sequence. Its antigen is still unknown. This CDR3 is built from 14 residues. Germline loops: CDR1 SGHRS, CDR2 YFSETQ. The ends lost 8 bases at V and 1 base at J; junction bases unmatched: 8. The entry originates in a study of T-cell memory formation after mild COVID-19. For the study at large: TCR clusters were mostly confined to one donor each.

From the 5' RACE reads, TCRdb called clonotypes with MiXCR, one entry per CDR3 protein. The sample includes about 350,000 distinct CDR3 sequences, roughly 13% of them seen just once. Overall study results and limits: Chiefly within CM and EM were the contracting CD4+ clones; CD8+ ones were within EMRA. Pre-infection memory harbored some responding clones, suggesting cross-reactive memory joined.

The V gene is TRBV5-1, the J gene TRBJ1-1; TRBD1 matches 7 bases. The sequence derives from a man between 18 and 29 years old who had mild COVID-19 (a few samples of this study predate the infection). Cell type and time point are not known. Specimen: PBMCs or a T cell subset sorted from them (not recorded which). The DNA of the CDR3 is TGCGCCAGAATCCCGGGACAGAAGAACACTGAAGCTTTCTTT. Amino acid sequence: CARIPGQKNTEAFF. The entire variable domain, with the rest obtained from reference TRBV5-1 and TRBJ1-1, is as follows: KAGVTQTPRYLIKTRGQQVTLSCSPISGHRSVSWYQQTPGQGLQFLFEYFSETQRNKGNFPGRFSGRQFSNSRSEMNVSTLELGDSALYLCARIPGQKNTEAFFGQGTRLTVV.